This T cell receptor beta chain emerged from a study of radiation and T cells in renal cell carcinoma. Findings of the study overall: Compared with controls, irradiated tumors had more, larger dominant CDR3 motifs.

Details on this clone: The antigen remains undetermined.

Profiling relied on immunoSEQ multiplex PCR, and the TCRdb table lists in-frame clones only, not all of them. The sample includes about 9,300 clones, almost 65% of them seen just once. Treatment here: 15 Gy SBRT to primary tumor, nephrectomy 4 weeks later. Trimming left V 3 bases short and J 5 bases short, with 11 bases between. Looked up from germline, CDR1 is LNHDA and CDR2 is SQIVND (reference sequence). The CDR3 runs 14 residues. The chain carries TRBV19 and TRBJ1-5; D might be TRBD1 (5 bases). The TCR was taken from a woman in her forties or fifties with renal cell carcinoma. Sequenced here: tumor tissue, sampled from a patient whose treatment included radiotherapy and nephrectomy. The CDR3 sequence is CASSIAWGDQPQHF. Here the CDR3 DNA reads TGTGCCAGTAGTATCGCATGGGGGGATCAGCCCCAGCATTTT. The variable domain in full, completed from reference TRBV19 and TRBJ1-5, reads DGGITQSPKYLFRKEGQNVTLSCEQNLNHDAMYWYRQDPGQGLRLIYYSQIVNDFQKGDIAEGYSVSREKKESFPLTVTSAQKNPTAFYLCASSIAWGDQPQHFGDGTRLSIL.